This is a list of T cell receptor beta chains from one sample in a study of T cells in Graves' hyperthyroidism and ophthalmopathy. One entry per CDR3 protein, called by TCRdb with MiXCR from the multiplex PCR reads. The profile shows approximately 700,000 distinct CDR3 sequences, about a sixth of them singletons. Input material: blood. The receptors stem from a man between 18 and 29 years old with Graves' hyperthyroidism. CDR3s include the opening cysteine and the closing phenylalanine or tryptophan. A D gene is named only where the DNA matches it firmly. Rows may omit the clone size; those that give it use once, few, many or a size class.

>TRBV3-1|few|TRBJ2-7|-
CASSPRVDEQYF
TGTGCCAGCAGCCCCCGGGTGGACGAGCAGTACTTC
>TRBV7-2|once|TRBJ2-1|TRBD2
CASSLELAGVNEQFF
TGTGCCAGCAGCTTAGAGCTAGCGGGAGTAAATGAGCAGTTCTTC
>TRBV10-3|-|TRBJ2-6|-
CAIGGGSGANVLTF
TGTGCCATCGGAGGGGGGTCTGGGGCCAACGTCCTGACTTTC
>TRBV4-1|-|TRBJ2-7|-
CASSHPGGYEQYF
TGCGCCAGCAGCCATCCCGGAGGATACGAGCAGTACTTC
>TRBV4-3|-|TRBJ2-5|-
CASSQGPLETQYF
TGCGCCAGCAGCCAAGGACCGCTGGAGACCCAGTACTTC
>TRBV6-5|-|TRBJ1-2|-
CASSYTGTGGYTF
TGTGCCAGCAGTTATACAGGGACGGGCGGCTACACCTTC
>TRBV10-3|-|TRBJ2-7|-
CAISEGTHEQYF
TGTGCCATCAGTGAGGGGACCCACGAGCAGTACTTC
>TRBV28|many|TRBJ1-2|-
CASSLSTGFYGYTF
TGTGCCAGCAGTCTAAGTACAGGGTTCTATGGCTACACCTTC
>TRBV18|many|TRBJ1-2|-
CASTQGIYGYTF
TGTGCCAGCACCCAGGGTATCTATGGCTACACCTTC
>TRBV30|-|TRBJ2-7|-
CAWSVRLKGEQYF
TGTGCCTGGAGTGTGCGGCTCAAGGGCGAGCAGTACTTC
>TRBV7-6|many|TRBJ2-1|-
CASSPRGRDAEQFF
TGTGCCAGCAGCCCGAGGGGGCGGGACGCTGAGCAGTTCTTC
>TRBV29-1|few|TRBJ2-2|-
CSVLRPGVGTGELFF
TGCAGCGTCCTTCGTCCGGGAGTCGGCACCGGGGAGCTGTTTTTT
>TRBV9|many|TRBJ2-5|-
CASSVGGMEGETQYF
TGTGCCAGCAGCGTAGGAGGAATGGAGGGAGAGACCCAGTACTTC
>TRBV9|-|TRBJ1-1|TRBD1
CASSAGTGATEAFF
TGTGCCAGCAGCGCCGGGACAGGGGCCACTGAAGCTTTCTTT
>TRBV2|-|TRBJ1-5|TRBD1
CASGWDRRNQPQHF
TGTGCCAGCGGTTGGGACAGACGCAATCAGCCCCAGCATTTT
>TRBV7-2|few|TRBJ2-7|TRBD1
CASIPGQGSYEQYF
TGTGCCAGCATCCCGGGACAGGGCTCCTACGAGCAGTACTTC
>TRBV28|many|TRBJ2-1|-
CASSFGTYNEQFF
TGTGCCAGCAGTTTCGGAACCTACAATGAGCAGTTCTTC
>TRBV5-4|-|TRBJ1-2|TRBD1
CASSLVGQGNDYGYTF
TGTGCCAGCAGCTTGGTGGGACAGGGTAACGACTATGGCTACACCTTC
>TRBV28|few|TRBJ2-3|-
CASSKGTPDTQYF
TGTGCCAGCAGTAAGGGAACTCCAGATACGCAGTATTTT
>TRBV10-3|-|TRBJ2-7|TRBD1
CAIRSQGDGDEQYF
TGTGCCATCAGGTCACAGGGGGATGGCGACGAGCAGTACTTC
>TRBV9|-|TRBJ2-1|-
CASSTGLRGSSGNEQFF
TGTGCCAGCAGCACGGGCCTAAGGGGGAGTAGTGGCAATGAGCAGTTCTTC
>TRBV28|many|TRBJ2-7|TRBD2
CASSVAGGPDEQYF
TGTGCCAGCAGTGTAGCGGGAGGGCCGGACGAGCAGTACTTC
>TRBV6-6|many|TRBJ1-5|-
CASSYSGSNQPQHF
TGTGCCAGCAGTTACTCGGGAAGCAATCAGCCCCAGCATTTT
>TRBV18|few|TRBJ2-2|-
CASSRLRDENTGELFF
TGTGCCAGCTCACGACTCCGGGACGAGAACACCGGGGAGCTGTTTTTT
>TRBV20-1|-|TRBJ1-4|-
CSASHGREELFF
TGCAGTGCTAGCCACGGGCGGGAAGAACTGTTTTTT
>TRBV30|-|TRBJ2-4|TRBD2
CAWSVRGGSTKNIQYF
TGTGCCTGGAGTGTACGCGGGGGTTCGACCAAAAACATTCAGTACTTC
>TRBV27|-|TRBJ2-7|TRBD1
CASSLQGQGALEQYF
TGTGCCAGCAGTTTACAAGGCCAGGGGGCTCTCGAGCAGTACTTC
>TRBV28|-|TRBJ1-1|TRBD1
CASTLGQIEAFF
TGTGCCAGCACCTTGGGACAGATTGAAGCTTTCTTT
>TRBV20-1|few|TRBJ2-7|TRBD2
CSARPKLAGTTYEQYF
TGCAGTGCTAGACCTAAGCTAGCGGGCACTACCTACGAGCAGTACTTC